One and the same sample provided the 9 T cell receptor beta chains below, sequenced in a study of T cell changes during pregnancy in multiple sclerosis. Only in-frame clones appear in the TCRdb table, and some are missing; sequencing was by immunoSEQ multiplex PCR. The sample yields about 38,000 clones, about nine tenths seen once. The material sequenced was CD4+ T cells from peripheral blood mononuclear cells, taken after pregnancy. These receptors came from a female donor in good health, enrolled as a control in a pregnancy study.

The CDR3 DNA follows: TGTGCCAGCAACTGGGCGGGTTCACAGTTCTTC. It translates to CASNWAGSQFF. This chain connects TRBV19 to TRBJ2-1, with D maybe TRBD2 (5 bases). Germline V CDR1 and CDR2: LNHDA, SQIVND (reference sequence). Trimming stripped 9 bases from V and 13 bases from J, with 16 bases between. The CDR3 has 11 residues.

This chain connects TRBV11-3 to TRBJ2-2; TRBD1 aligns across 9 bases. Germline V gene sequence: CDR1 SGHNT, CDR2 YENEEA. This CDR3 comprises 16 residues. J was trimmed by 4 bases and V by 4 bases; bases with no gene match: 7. The CDR3 DNA reads TGTGCCAGCAGCTACTCGGGACAGGGTCCCACCGGGGAGCTGTTTTTT. Residues: CASSYSGQGPTGELFF. The variable domain in full, with the rest retrieved from reference TRBV11-3 and TRBJ2-2, is EAGVVQSPRYKIIEKKQPVAFWCNPISGHNTLYWYLQNLGQGPELLIRYENEEAVDDSQLPKDRFSAERLKGVDSTLKIQPAELGDSAVYLCASSYSGQGPTGELFFGEGSRLTVL.

This clone appeared once. The chain uses TRBV19 and TRBJ2-1; TRBD1 is a possible D gene (6 bases). The CDR3 is made up of 13 amino acids. V was trimmed by 6 bases and J by 4 bases, leaving 10 bases between them. Germline V gene data show CDR1 as LNHDA and CDR2 as SQIVND (reference sequence). The CDR3 region is CASSTGQYNEQFF. The CDR3 DNA is TGTGCCAGTAGCACCGGACAGTACAATGAGCAGTTCTTC.

This clone was counted only a few times. This chain connects TRBV9 to TRBJ2-7, with D tentatively TRBD2 (6 bases). The V end lost 0 bases, the J end lost 3 bases, and 16 bases lay between the germline ends. CDR1 SGDLS and CDR2 YYNGEE come from the germline V gene. This CDR3 has 16 residues. The CDR3 bases are TGTGCCAGCAGCGTAGGGGGGTGGAGGGACGGCTACGAGCAGTACTTC. Amino acid sequence: CASSVGGWRDGYEQYF.

This chain uses TRBV6-5 with TRBJ2-5, with 11 positions matching TRBD2. The germline V gene has CDR1 MNHEY and CDR2 SVGAGI. This CDR3 region has 14 residues. Trimming cost V 5 bases and J 5 bases; bases outside gene matches: 4. DNA for the CDR3: TGTGCCAGCAGTGTAGCGGGGGGGCGGGAGACCCAGTACTTC. It translates to CASSVAGGRETQYF.

The V gene is TRBV20-1, the J gene TRBJ2-7, with D unresolved. Trimming took 4 bases from V and 3 from J, leaving 7 bases between them. This CDR3 spans 11 amino acids. Germline values: CDR1 DFQATT, CDR2 SNEGSKA (reference sequence). In nucleotides, the CDR3 is TGCAGTGCTAACTCTCTCTACGAGCAGTACTTC. Protein product: CSANSLYEQYF.

The chain links TRBV7-2 to TRBJ1-3; maybe TRBD1 (6 bases). CDR3 length: 15 residues. V was trimmed by 1 base and J by 2 bases, leaving 9 bases between them. CDR1 is SGHTA and CDR2 is FQGNSA in the germline V gene. The chain's CDR3 is CASSLVGGPGNTIYF. For the CDR3, the DNA is TGTGCCAGCAGCTTAGTTGGGGGCCCTGGAAACACCATATATTTT.

The rearrangement uses TRBV18 and TRBJ2-2; no definite D call. The ends were cut back, 2 bases at V and 4 bases at J, with 8 bases in the middle. The CDR3 length is 14 residues. Germline CDR1 KGHSH, CDR2 LQKENI. Here the CDR3 reads CASSPVPSTGELFF. The CDR3 DNA reads TGTGCCAGCTCACCAGTACCGAGCACCGGGGAGCTGTTTTTT.

Only one count was recorded for this clone. The chain is built from TRBV6-6 and TRBJ2-7; D is ambiguous. The CDR3 sequence is 15 residues long. The V end was cut by 2 bases, the J end by 6 bases, with 17 bases between. The germline V gene has CDR1 MNHNY and CDR2 SVGAGI (reference sequence). The CDR3 DNA is TGTGCCAGCAGTTACCGATCCGCATCCTCGGGCGAGCAGTACTTC. Its translation: CASSYRSASSGEQYF.